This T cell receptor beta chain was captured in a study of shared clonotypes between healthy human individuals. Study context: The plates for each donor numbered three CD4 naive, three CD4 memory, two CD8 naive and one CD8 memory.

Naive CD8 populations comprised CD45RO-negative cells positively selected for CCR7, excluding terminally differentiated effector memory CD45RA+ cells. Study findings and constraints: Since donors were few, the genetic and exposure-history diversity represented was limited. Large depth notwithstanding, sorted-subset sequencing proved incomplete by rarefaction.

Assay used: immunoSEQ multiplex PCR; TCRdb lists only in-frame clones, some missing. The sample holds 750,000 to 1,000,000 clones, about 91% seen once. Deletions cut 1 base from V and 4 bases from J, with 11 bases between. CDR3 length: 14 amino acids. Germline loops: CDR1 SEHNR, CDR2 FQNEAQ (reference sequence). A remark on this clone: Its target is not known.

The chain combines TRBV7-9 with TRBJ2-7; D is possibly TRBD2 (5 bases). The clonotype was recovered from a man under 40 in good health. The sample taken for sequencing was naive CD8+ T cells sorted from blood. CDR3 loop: CASSLVDGEYEQYF. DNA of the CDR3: TGTGCCAGCAGCTTAGTTGACGGGGAATACGAGCAGTACTTC.